The 32 T cell receptor beta chains presented below share a single source sample, sequenced in a study of T cells in Graves' hyperthyroidism and ophthalmopathy. TCR beta CDR3 regions were amplified from RNA transcripts. Initially, a first-round RT-PCR of the TCR CDR3 employed the HTBI primer set. TCRdb reanalysed the multiplex PCR reads using MiXCR and keeps one entry per CDR3 protein. There are 310,000 or so distinct CDR3 sequences in the sample; over 15% occur only once, and around 57% lies in the top ten. The sequenced sample consisted of blood. The source is a woman aged 60-75 years with Graves' ophthalmopathy.

This clonotype has ten or more counts. This chain connects TRBV7-2 to TRBJ2-1; 9 nucleotides line up with TRBD2. From germline, CDR1 is SGHTA and CDR2 FQGNSA. Trimming took 5 bases from V and 9 from J; bases not matched to a gene: 8. This CDR3 has 14 amino acids. In DNA form, the CDR3 reads TGTGCCAGCAGCGAGCCGGGACTAGCAAGTGAGCAGTTCTTC. The encoded protein is CASSEPGLASEQFF.

This clonotype was counted ten times or more. The gene calls are TRBV28 and TRBJ1-1; D is unresolved. The length of the CDR3 is 12 residues. The V and J ends lost 6 bases and 1 base respectively, with 6 bases between them. Germline V CDR1 and CDR2: MDHEN, SYDVKM. CDR3 region: CASSFRNTEAFF. The CDR3 DNA sequence: TGTGCCAGCAGCTTTAGGAACACTGAAGCTTTCTTT.

The chain carries TRBV19 and TRBJ2-3; D remains unclear. This CDR3 region has 13 residues. Germline assignment: CDR1 LNHDA and CDR2 SQIVND (reference sequence). V shed 5 bases and J shed 6 bases, with 12 bases lying between them. The CDR3 DNA reads TGTGCCAGTAGTGAACTCGACACGGATACGCAGTATTTT. This translates into CASSELDTDTQYF.

This sequence joins TRBV10-3 and TRBJ1-5; 10 positions agree with TRBD1. The CDR3 is 18 residues long. With V trimmed by 2 bases and J by 1 base, 8 bases remained unmatched. The germline V gene has CDR1 ENHRY and CDR2 SYGVKD. The CDR3 DNA follows: TGTGCCATCAGTGAGAGCGACAGGGGGCGCATAAGCAATCAGCCCCAGCATTTT. It translates to CAISESDRGRISNQPQHF.

This clonotype was recorded many times. This chain links TRBV7-2 with TRBJ2-7, with 11 positions matching TRBD2. Germline loops: CDR1 SGHTA, CDR2 FQGNSA. The CDR3 runs 14 residues. Trimming took 5 bases from V and 4 from J; bases not matched to a gene: 4. The CDR3 nucleotides read TGTGCCAGCAGCCGTAGCGGGGGGGGTTACGAGCAGTACTTC. It yields the protein CASSRSGGGYEQYF.

This clonotype was counted between two and nine times. This chain links TRBV6-2 or TRBV6-3 with TRBJ2-7, with D perhaps matching TRBD1 (5 bases). The CDR3 has 16 residues. The germline CDR1 and CDR2 sequences are MNHEY and SVGEGT. The ends were cut back, 6 bases at V and 4 bases at J, with 22 bases in the middle. CDR3: CASRNQTRTQPYEQYF. The DNA for the CDR3 is TGTGCCAGCAGAAACCAAACCCGGACACAACCTTACGAGCAGTACTTC.

This clonotype was observed at least ten times. This chain joins TRBV5-1 and TRBJ1-3; D ambiguous. This CDR3 region has 14 residues. Germline assignment: CDR1 SGHRS and CDR2 YFSETQ. Trimming stripped 4 bases from V and 1 base from J, with 9 bases between. CDR3 in amino acids: CASSMTVSGNTIYF. The CDR3 nucleotides are TGCGCCAGCAGCATGACGGTTTCTGGAAACACCATATATTTT. The full variable domain, completed using reference TRBV5-1 and TRBJ1-3, is KAGVTQTPRYLIKTRGQQVTLSCSPISGHRSVSWYQQTPGQGLQFLFEYFSETQRNKGNFPGRFSGRQFSNSRSEMNVSTLELGDSALYLCASSMTVSGNTIYFGEGSWLTVV.

This clonotype has ten or more counts. The chain links TRBV6-2 or TRBV6-3 to TRBJ2-7, with 10 bases lining up with TRBD2. Germline assignment: CDR1 MNHEY and CDR2 SVGEGT. After removal of 5 bases from V and 7 bases from J, the junction contained 11 bases not matched to a gene. The CDR3 covers 15 residues. For the CDR3, the DNA is TGTGCCAGCAGTGACGGACTAGCGGCTGGAGGTGAGCAGTACTTC. Translated: CASSDGLAAGGEQYF.

This clonotype was found many times. The chain is built from TRBV7-2 and TRBJ2-1; D is possibly TRBD1 or TRBD2 (7 bases each). The V gene's germline CDR1 is SGHTA and CDR2 FQGNSA. Trimming cost V 5 bases and J 8 bases, with 19 bases left between them. The CDR3 has 15 residues. This chain's CDR3 is CASSRQGGGGDEQFF. In nucleotides, the CDR3 is TGTGCCAGCAGCAGACAGGGAGGGGGTGGCGATGAGCAGTTCTTC.

Here the CDR3 DNA reads TGTGCCAGCAGCGCCATGGCGGGGGGCCGTGGGGAGACCCAGTACTTC. Translating gives CASSAMAGGRGETQYF. The J gene is TRBJ2-5, the V gene TRBV9; TRBD2 matches 8 bases. The germline gives CDR1 SGDLS, CDR2 YYNGEE. J lost 5 bases, V lost 3 bases, and 12 bases had no gene match. CDR3 length: 16 amino acids.

This clonotype was recorded at least ten times. This chain links TRBV20-1 with TRBJ1-5; 8 nucleotides match TRBD1. CDR1 DFQATT and CDR2 SNEGSKA come from the germline V gene (reference sequence). After removal of 5 bases from V and 0 bases from J, the junction contained 6 bases not matched to a gene. There are 15 residues in the CDR3. The CDR3 nucleotides are TGCAGTGCTGCTAAGGGACAGGCTAGCAATCAGCCCCAGCATTTT. Translated, it gives CSAAKGQASNQPQHF.

This clonotype has ten or more counts. V and J are TRBV20-1 and TRBJ2-1, with D unclear. From germline, CDR1 is DFQATT and CDR2 SNEGSKA (reference sequence). The CDR3 consists of 11 residues. V gave up 3 bases and J gave up 7 bases, with 7 bases separating them. The CDR3 bases are TGCAGTGCTAGGGCAGTAAATGAGCAGTTCTTC. This gives the protein CSARAVNEQFF.

This clonotype occurred many times. The chain couples TRBV6-1 to TRBJ2-7, with D maybe TRBD1 (5 bases). Germline CDR1 and CDR2: MNHNS and SASEGT. The CDR3 has 12 residues. Trimming left V 6 bases short and J 3 bases short, with 9 bases between. CDR3 region: CASRMQGYEQYF. The CDR3, as DNA: TGTGCCAGCAGGATGCAGGGCTACGAGCAGTACTTC.

This clonotype has more than one count but fewer than ten. This chain connects TRBV10-3 to TRBJ2-1, with no clear D. With 5 bases removed from V and 6 bases from J, the gap between germline ends came to 5 bases. Germline loops: CDR1 ENHRY, CDR2 SYGVKD. This CDR3 has 11 amino acids. Here the CDR3 reads CAISTVNEQFF. The CDR3 nucleotides read TGTGCCATCAGTACGGTCAATGAGCAGTTCTTC.

This clonotype was recorded many times. The chain has TRBV6-1 and TRBJ1-2, with a weak D call TRBD1 (5 bases). The V gene lost 2 bases and the J gene lost 8 bases, with 12 bases spanning the gap. CDR1 is MNHNS, CDR2 SASEGT, per germline. The CDR3 totals 13 residues. CDR3 sequence reads: CASSERGSEGYTF. Here the CDR3 DNA reads TGTGCCAGCAGTGAAAGGGGTTCAGAAGGCTACACCTTC.

This clonotype was recorded many times. Relative to the germline gene, one junction end is altered; a read error may explain this. The gene calls are TRBV6-1 and TRBJ1-1; D remains unclear. The CDR3 is 12 amino acids. Germline V gene sequence: CDR1 MNHNS, CDR2 SASEGT. The CDR3 sequence is CTSKEEDTEAFF. CDR3 bases: TGTACCAGCAAGGAGGAAGACACTGAAGCTTTCTTT.

This clonotype was picked up many times. The chain links TRBV28 to TRBJ2-4; 7 bases agree with TRBD1. V dropped 4 bases and J dropped 9; count of bases not matched to a gene: 9. This CDR3 contains 14 residues. The V gene's germline CDR1 is MDHEN and CDR2 SYDVKM. The CDR3 region is CASSSQGRGGIQYF. The CDR3 coding sequence is TGTGCCAGCAGTTCACAGGGGAGAGGGGGCATTCAGTACTTC. Combining the CDR3 with reference TRBV28 and TRBJ2-4 gives the whole variable domain DVKVTQSSRYLVKRTGEKVFLECVQDMDHENMFWYRQDPGLGLRLIYFSYDVKMKEKGDIPEGYSVSREKKERFSLILESASTNQTSMYLCASSSQGRGGIQYFGAGTRLSVL.

This clonotype was recorded a few times. The V and J genes are TRBV3-1 and TRBJ2-2; 8 bases are a match to TRBD1. This CDR3 has 18 residues. Germline CDR1 reads LGHDT; CDR2 reads YNNKEL (reference sequence). Losses at the gene ends were 5 bases for V and 0 bases for J; bases not matched to a gene: 11. This CDR3 is CASSVPSGQEANTGELFF. CDR3 nucleotide sequence: TGTGCCAGCAGCGTCCCATCGGGACAGGAGGCGAACACCGGGGAGCTGTTTTTT.

The chain is built from TRBV10-3 and TRBJ1-6; TRBD1 agrees at 8 bases. Germline trimming cut 6 bases from V and 5 bases from J; bases unmatched to any gene: 0. The CDR3 has 13 residues. Germline V CDR1 and CDR2: ENHRY, SYGVKD. The DNA of the CDR3 is TGTGCCATCAGGACAGGGGATAATTCACCCCTCCACTTT. This encodes CAIRTGDNSPLHF.

This clonotype was seen many times. The chain employs TRBV7-2 and TRBJ2-7; the D is unclear. The germline V and J ends were trimmed by 1 base and 3 bases, with 16 bases remaining between them. Germline-derived CDR1 and CDR2 are SGHTA and FQGNSA. There are 16 residues in the CDR3. CDR3 nucleotide sequence: TGTGCCAGCAGCTTAGACCCTTTTTCAGGCAGCTACGAGCAGTACTTC. Its translation: CASSLDPFSGSYEQYF.

This clonotype was detected ten times or more. The chain couples TRBV20-1 to TRBJ2-1; 7 bases are a match to TRBD1. Germline V gives CDR1 DFQATT, CDR2 SNEGSKA (reference sequence). The V segment lost 5 bases and the J segment 8 bases; nucleotides outside the gene matches: 9. The CDR3 contains 13 residues. CDR3 sequence: CSAFQTGPDEQFF. The CDR3 DNA reads TGCAGTGCTTTCCAGACAGGGCCCGATGAGCAGTTCTTC.

Ten or more counts support this clonotype. The chain carries TRBV20-1 and TRBJ2-7; the D gene is possibly TRBD1 (6 bases). CDR3 size: 15 residues. Trimming cost V 0 bases and J 6 bases, with 18 bases left between them. Germline CDR1 is DFQATT and CDR2 is SNEGSKA (reference sequence). The CDR3 here is CSARDPQGDAFEQYF. Written as DNA, the CDR3 is TGCAGTGCTAGAGACCCACAGGGAGATGCCTTCGAGCAGTACTTC.

For this clonotype: With a much larger clone just one base away, this may be a read error. The rearrangement joins TRBV20-1 to TRBJ2-7; D is undetermined. The DNA end is more similar to TRBJ2-1, so the J call may be wrong. The CDR3 spans 16 residues. Germline V gene data show CDR1 as DFQATT and CDR2 as SNEGSKA (reference sequence). CDR3 nucleotides: TGCAGTGCTAGACCCCCAGGCTACGATAGCTCCTACGAGCAGTTCTTC. Residues: CSARPPGYDSSYEQFF.

This clonotype was recorded many times. This rearrangement joins TRBV6-1 to TRBJ1-5, with D possibly TRBD1 on 5 matching bases. This CDR3 spans 16 amino acids. From germline, CDR1 is MNHNS and CDR2 SASEGT. Trimming shortened V by 4 bases and J by 1 base, and 14 bases separated the two germline ends. DNA of the CDR3: TGTGCCAGCAGTGCAGCTCGGGGGGAGAGCAATCAGCCCCAGCATTTT. The encoded protein is CASSAARGESNQPQHF.

There are many counts of this clonotype. The chain links TRBV15 to TRBJ1-2, with 7 nucleotides matching TRBD1. J lost 4 bases, V lost 1 base, and 9 bases had no gene match. The CDR3 spans 16 residues. From germline, CDR1 is LNHNV and CDR2 YYDKDF (reference sequence). The CDR3 sequence is CATSRGDSSRRYGYTF. The CDR3 DNA sequence: TGTGCCACCAGCAGAGGGGACAGCTCACGACGCTATGGCTACACCTTC.

Of note for this clonotype: The junction departs from the called germline gene at one end, perhaps through a read error. The V call is TRBV20-1, the J call TRBJ1-1, with D unclear. Germline CDR1 DFQATT, CDR2 SNEGSKA (reference sequence). The CDR3 has 15 amino acids. CDR3 nucleotides: TGCGGTGCTCCCAAGGGAGAGGCCCTGAACACTGAAGCTTTCTTT. This encodes CGAPKGEALNTEAFF.

This clonotype appeared many times. The chain recombines TRBV18 with TRBJ2-5; D is unresolved. This CDR3 has 14 amino acids. CDR1 is KGHSH, CDR2 LQKENI, per germline. V was cut by 2 bases and J by 5 bases, with 12 bases left in between. CDR3 sequence reads: CASSPSTGWETQYF. CDR3 nucleotides: TGTGCCAGCTCACCATCAACGGGCTGGGAGACCCAGTACTTC.

This clonotype has a count of ten or more. CDR3 coding DNA: TGTGCCAGCTCACCAGGGCGAGGGATGAACACTGAAGCTTTCTTT. This codes for CASSPGRGMNTEAFF. The chain is built from TRBV18 and TRBJ1-1; D is uncertain. Germline V gene lookup returns CDR1 KGHSH and CDR2 LQKENI. The CDR3 is made up of 15 amino acids. Trimming left V 2 bases short and J 0 bases short, with 10 bases between.

This clonotype was detected ten times or more. The chain carries TRBV10-3 and TRBJ2-5, with a weak D call TRBD2 (5 bases). There are 13 residues in the CDR3. CDR1 is ENHRY, CDR2 SYGVKD, per germline. The germline V and J ends were trimmed by 10 bases and 2 bases, with 14 bases remaining between them. In DNA form, the CDR3 reads TGTGCCACCTCGTTGAGGGATCAAGAGACCCAGTACTTC. This encodes CATSLRDQETQYF.

This clonotype was seen a handful of times. This chain links TRBV4-1 with TRBJ2-7; 9 nucleotides align to TRBD1. The germline V gene encodes CDR1 MGHRA and CDR2 YSYEKL. The CDR3 spans 15 residues. The ends lost 2 bases at V and 6 bases at J; junction bases unmatched: 8. The CDR3 DNA follows: TGCGCCAGCAGCCAAAGTCCCGGGACAGGGTTCGAGCAGTACTTC. Protein product: CASSQSPGTGFEQYF.

This clonotype was recorded a few times. This chain's CDR3 is CASSKRLAGDMADTQYF. The CDR3 nucleotides are TGTGCCAGCAGCAAACGACTAGCGGGAGATATGGCAGATACGCAGTATTTT. The chain is built from TRBV27 and TRBJ2-3; 12 bases are shared with TRBD2. CDR3 length equals 17 residues. Germline V lookup: CDR1 MNHEY, CDR2 SMNVEV (reference sequence). The V segment lost 6 bases and the J segment 4 bases; nucleotides outside the gene matches: 11.

This clonotype has at least ten counts. CDR3 DNA: TGTGCCAGCAGTAAGACAGGGGGCGGAGGCACAGATACGCAGTATTTT. Translation gives CASSKTGGGGTDTQYF. The V gene is TRBV6-1, the J gene TRBJ2-3, with TRBD1 matching over 10 bases. The germline V gene has CDR1 MNHNS and CDR2 SASEGT. The CDR3 has 16 amino acids. J was trimmed by 1 base and V by 5 bases; bases with no gene match: 6.